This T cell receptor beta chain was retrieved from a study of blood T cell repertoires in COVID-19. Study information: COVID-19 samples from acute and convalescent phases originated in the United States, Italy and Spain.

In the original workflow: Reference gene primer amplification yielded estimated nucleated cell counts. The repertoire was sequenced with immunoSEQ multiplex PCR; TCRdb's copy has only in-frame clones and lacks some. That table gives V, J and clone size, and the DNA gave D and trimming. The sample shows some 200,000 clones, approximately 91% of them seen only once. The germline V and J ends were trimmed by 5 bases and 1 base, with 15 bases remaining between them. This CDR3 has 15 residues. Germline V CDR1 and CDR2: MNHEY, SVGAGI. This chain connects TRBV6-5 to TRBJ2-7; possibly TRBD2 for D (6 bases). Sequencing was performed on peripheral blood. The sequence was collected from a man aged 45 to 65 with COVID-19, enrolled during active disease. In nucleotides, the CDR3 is TGTGCCAGCAGTACCCTGGGCGGAGGGTCCTACGAGCAGTACTTC. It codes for CASSTLGGGSYEQYF.